This TCR beta chain is drawn from a study of blood T cell repertoires in COVID-19 (TCRdb year 2020). Study-wide context: Samples from collaborators originated in the United States, Italy and Spain and spanned both the acute and convalescent phases of COVID-19. The repertoires were made available in a free public database intended to serve as a resource for research on the immune response to SARS-CoV-2. Where available, HLA class I and class II types were obtained from metadata supplied by the sample provider rather than from assay-based typing. Samples came from the ongoing ImmuneRACE study (first 160 participants) plus 1,254 subjects from 6 global collaborators. The prospective study material was composed of cDNA or gDNA derived from T cells, B-cell-depleted T cells, or PBMCs. The dataset comprised deeply sampled blood TCRbeta repertoires from subjects exposed to, actively infected with, or recovered from COVID-19. The sample metadata nearly always contained a de-identified subject ID, COVID-19 status, age in years and sex. Overall study outcomes, separate from this receptor: How much clinical and demographic metadata was included differed by source and by participant, and the metadata was provided uncurated.

Concerning this clone: The antigen this receptor binds is unknown. Base qualities are not provided; no much larger clone lies one nucleotide away.

Trimming removed 2 bases from V and 6 bases from J; the gene matches leave 6 bases unexplained. There are 15 amino acids in the CDR3, from cysteine to phenylalanine inclusive. Only the CDR3 region is kept as DNA, spanning 45 bases read in frame from base 1. CDR1 and CDR2 were assigned from the germline V gene as SNHLY and FYNNEI. Another Seattle source contributed samples from volunteer blood donors who had recovered from COVID-19. Collaborating institutions collected whole blood in K2EDTA tubes following their own protocols. For TCRbeta analysis, collaborators shipped samples as frozen whole blood, isolated PBMCs, or DNA extracted from either of those sample types. TCRbeta CDR3 regions were amplified from genomic DNA using the immunoSEQ Assay, a bias-controlled multiplex PCR. On the authors' methods: Nucleated cell counts per sample were estimated from amplification of reference gene primers within the assay. Sequence reads were collapsed and filtered to measure the absolute abundance of every unique TCRbeta CDR3 rearrangement. Productive Simpson clonality was computed per sample as the square root of Simpson's diversity index over productive rearrangements. TCRdb obtained this table from immuneACCESS and retained in-frame rearrangements with V and J assigned. These tables miss some clones; where compared with another copy, unresolved V genes account for less than half of the shortfall, and the remainder is unexplained. The V and J calls and clone size were taken over from that table, and D and trimming were inferred from the DNA. The sample data list some 210,000 clones, and 70% to 90% of these were observed just once. Of the sample, around 5.9% is held by the ten largest clones.

The specimen sequenced was peripheral blood. The sequence derives from a woman aged 35 to 49 who had recovered from COVID-19. This receptor chain uses TRBV2 and TRBJ1-5, and TRBD1 aligns with 8 junction nucleotides. The DNA sequence follows: TGTGCCAGCAGTGAACTTGGACAGGGTATTCAGCCCCAGCATTTT. Translated, this is CASSELGQGIQPQHF.